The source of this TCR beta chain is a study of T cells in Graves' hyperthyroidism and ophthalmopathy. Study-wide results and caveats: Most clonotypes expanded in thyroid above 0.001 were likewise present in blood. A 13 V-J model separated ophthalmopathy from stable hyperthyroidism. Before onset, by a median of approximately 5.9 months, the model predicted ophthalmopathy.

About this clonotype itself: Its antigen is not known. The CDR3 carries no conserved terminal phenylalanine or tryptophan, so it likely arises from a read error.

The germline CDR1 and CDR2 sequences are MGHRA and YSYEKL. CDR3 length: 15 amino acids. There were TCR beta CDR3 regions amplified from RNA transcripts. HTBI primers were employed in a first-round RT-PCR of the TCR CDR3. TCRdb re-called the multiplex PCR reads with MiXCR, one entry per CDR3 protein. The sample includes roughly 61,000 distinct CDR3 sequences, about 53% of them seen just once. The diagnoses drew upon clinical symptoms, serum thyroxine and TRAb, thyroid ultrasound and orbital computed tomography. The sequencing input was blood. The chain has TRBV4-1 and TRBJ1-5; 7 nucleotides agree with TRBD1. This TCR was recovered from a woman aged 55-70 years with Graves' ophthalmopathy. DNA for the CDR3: TGCGCCCGCAGCCAAGCCAGGACAGGTAATCAGCCCCAGCATCTT. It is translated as CARSQARTGNQPQHL.